The rows below give T cell receptor beta chains drawn from one sample of a study of T cells in Graves' hyperthyroidism and ophthalmopathy. TCRdb re-called the multiplex PCR reads through MiXCR, storing one row per CDR3 protein. The repertoire consists of some 650,000 distinct CDR3 sequences, with more than 15% occurring once and the leading ten covering under 3.5%. Sequenced input: blood. The receptors were gathered from a woman between 40 and 55 years old with Graves' ophthalmopathy. The conserved cysteine and the conserved F or W are not part of the CDR3 here. The order of the fields is V gene, J gene, CDR3 protein.

v_call: TRBV7-9
j_call: TRBJ2-5
cdr3_aa: ASSLQGMQETQY

v_call: TRBV20-1
j_call: TRBJ2-7
cdr3_aa: SARNVLGDSYEQY

v_call: TRBV6-1
j_call: TRBJ1-6
cdr3_aa: ASSLSPPHGDSPLH

v_call: TRBV7-2
j_call: TRBJ2-2
cdr3_aa: ASSLQQGGTGELF

v_call: TRBV27
j_call: TRBJ2-2
cdr3_aa: ASSFKSLNTGELF

v_call: TRBV10-1
j_call: TRBJ2-1
cdr3_aa: ASSGGSGRGHEQF

v_call: TRBV20-1
j_call: TRBJ2-5
cdr3_aa: SATPGIAGRRQETQY

v_call: TRBV6-1
j_call: TRBJ2-1
cdr3_aa: ASTLGLGGSDEQF

v_call: TRBV12-3/TRBV12-4
j_call: TRBJ2-1
cdr3_aa: ASRGTGSYNEQF

v_call: TRBV5-1
j_call: TRBJ2-1
cdr3_aa: ASKEGTGDNEQF

v_call: TRBV15
j_call: TRBJ1-5
cdr3_aa: ATSRDGNQPQH

v_call: TRBV9
j_call: TRBJ2-2
cdr3_aa: ASSGGGRTGELF

v_call: TRBV20-1
j_call: TRBJ2-5
cdr3_aa: SARDHRLAGETRY

v_call: TRBV7-3
j_call: TRBJ2-3
cdr3_aa: ASSSPGLAGATDTQY

v_call: TRBV19
j_call: TRBJ2-1
cdr3_aa: ASSQKDGWGYNEQF

v_call: TRBV3-1
j_call: TRBJ1-1
cdr3_aa: ASSHRGRLGEAF

v_call: TRBV20-1
j_call: TRBJ1-4
cdr3_aa: SAYGGTNEKLF

v_call: TRBV27
j_call: TRBJ2-1
cdr3_aa: ASSSRTAYNEQF

v_call: TRBV12-3/TRBV12-4
j_call: TRBJ2-2
cdr3_aa: ASSGPMWTGELF

v_call: TRBV11-2
j_call: TRBJ2-5
cdr3_aa: ASSLSLSQETQY

v_call: TRBV12-3/TRBV12-4
j_call: TRBJ1-4
cdr3_aa: ASSFDPATNEKLF

v_call: TRBV5-8
j_call: TRBJ2-6
cdr3_aa: ASSRYNSGANVLT

v_call: TRBV20-1
j_call: TRBJ1-4
cdr3_aa: SADDGQGQEKLF

v_call: TRBV28
j_call: TRBJ2-7
cdr3_aa: ASNTRAVSTYEQY

v_call: TRBV30
j_call: TRBJ2-1
cdr3_aa: AWKQGFYNEQF

v_call: TRBV18
j_call: TRBJ2-2
cdr3_aa: ASSPGLSTGELF

v_call: TRBV20-1
j_call: TRBJ2-1
cdr3_aa: SAPIAGGGYEQF

v_call: TRBV6-7
j_call: TRBJ2-5
cdr3_aa: AGLRGGQETQY

v_call: TRBV20-1
j_call: TRBJ2-1
cdr3_aa: SAGFSGRAYNEQF

v_call: TRBV11-1
j_call: TRBJ2-2
cdr3_aa: ASSRLAAAAGELF

v_call: TRBV9
j_call: TRBJ1-1
cdr3_aa: ASSVGLNPNTEAF

v_call: TRBV28
j_call: TRBJ2-5
cdr3_aa: ASSSQGSEETQY